Sequencing of this T cell receptor (beta chain) was carried out in a study of blood T cells in healthy people across ages. Study-wide findings and caveats: The lack of PBMC sorting stopped any conclusive naive versus antigen-experienced comparison. Versus aged donors, long-lived donors had higher diversity and more naive CD4+ cells.

Then a second PCR, running roughly 7 to 11 cycles, was carried out with a sample-barcoded 5' primer and a J-beta primer mix. MiXCR, applied by TCRdb to the 5' RACE reads, yields one record per CDR3 protein. The sample includes about 780,000 distinct CDR3 sequences, more than 35% of them seen just once. This clonotype was recorded once. Antigen specificity is unknown. J was trimmed by 7 bases and V by 6 bases; bases with no gene match: 5. From germline, CDR1 is SQVTM and CDR2 ANQGSEA. CDR3 length: 13 residues. The sequence derives from a man older than 75 in good health. The sequenced sample was blood. J is TRBJ2-1 and V is TRBV29-1, with TRBD2 matching over 11 bases. CDR3 DNA: TGCAGCGTCGCTAGCGGGAGGAGGAATGAGCAGTTCTTC. This encodes CSVASGRRNEQFF.